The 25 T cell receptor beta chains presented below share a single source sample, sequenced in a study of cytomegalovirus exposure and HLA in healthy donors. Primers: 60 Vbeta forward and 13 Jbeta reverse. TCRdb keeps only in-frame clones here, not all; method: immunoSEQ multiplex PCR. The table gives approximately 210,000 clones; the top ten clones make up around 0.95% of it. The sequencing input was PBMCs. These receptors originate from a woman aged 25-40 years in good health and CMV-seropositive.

The CDR3 DNA follows: TGTGCCAGCAGTAGAGGGACAGCCCCGAGACAGCCCCAGCATTTT. It specifies CASSRGTAPRQPQHF. The chain recombines TRBV27 with TRBJ1-5, with 7 bases lining up with TRBD1. Germline CDR1 MNHEY, CDR2 SMNVEV (reference sequence). There are 15 residues in the CDR3. Trimming took 5 bases from V and 7 from J; bases not matched to a gene: 11.

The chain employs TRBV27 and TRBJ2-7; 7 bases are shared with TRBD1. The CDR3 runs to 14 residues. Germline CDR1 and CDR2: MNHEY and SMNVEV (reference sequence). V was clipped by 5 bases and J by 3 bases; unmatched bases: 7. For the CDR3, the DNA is TGTGCCAGCAGTCTATTGGGACAGTACTACGAGCAGTACTTC. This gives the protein CASSLLGQYYEQYF.

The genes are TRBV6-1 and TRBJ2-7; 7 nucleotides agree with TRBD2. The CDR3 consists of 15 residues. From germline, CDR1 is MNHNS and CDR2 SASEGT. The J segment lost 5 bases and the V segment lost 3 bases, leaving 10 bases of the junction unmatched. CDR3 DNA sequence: TGTGCCAGCAGTGATGCGGGAGAAATCGTCAACGAGCAGTACTTC. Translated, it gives CASSDAGEIVNEQYF.

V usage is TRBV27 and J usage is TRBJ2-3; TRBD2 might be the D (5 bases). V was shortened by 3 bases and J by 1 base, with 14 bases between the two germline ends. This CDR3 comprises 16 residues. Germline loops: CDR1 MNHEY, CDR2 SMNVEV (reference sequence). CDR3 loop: CASSFSSGWGTDTQYF. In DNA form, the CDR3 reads TGTGCCAGCAGTTTTAGTTCGGGATGGGGCACAGATACGCAGTATTTT.

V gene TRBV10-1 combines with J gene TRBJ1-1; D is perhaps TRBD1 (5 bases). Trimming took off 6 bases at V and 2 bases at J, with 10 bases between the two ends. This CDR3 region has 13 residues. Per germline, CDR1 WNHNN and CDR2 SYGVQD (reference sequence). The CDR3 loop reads CASSIDRNTEAFF. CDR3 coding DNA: TGCGCCAGCAGCATAGACAGAAACACTGAAGCTTTCTTT.

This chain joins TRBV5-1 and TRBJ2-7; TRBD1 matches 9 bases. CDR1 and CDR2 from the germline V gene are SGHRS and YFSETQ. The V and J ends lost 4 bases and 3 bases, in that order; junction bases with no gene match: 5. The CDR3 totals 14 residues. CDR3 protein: CASSTDRGRYEQYF. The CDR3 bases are TGCGCCAGCAGCACGGACAGGGGACGCTACGAGCAGTACTTC.

The CDR3 sequence is CASGDWQAHYEQYF. The CDR3 DNA follows: TGTGCCAGCGGGGACTGGCAGGCTCACTACGAGCAGTACTTC. This sequence joins TRBV11-2 and TRBJ2-7, with a tentative D call TRBD2 (6 bases). Trimming removed 8 bases at V and 3 bases at J, with 17 bases between. The length of the CDR3 is 14 residues. The V gene's germline CDR1 is SGHAT and CDR2 FQNNGV.

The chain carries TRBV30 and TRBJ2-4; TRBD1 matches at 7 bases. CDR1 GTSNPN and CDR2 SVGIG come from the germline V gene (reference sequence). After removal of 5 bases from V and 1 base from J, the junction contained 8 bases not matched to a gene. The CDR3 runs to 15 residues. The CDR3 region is CAWEQGIGAKNIQYF. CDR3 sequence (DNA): TGTGCCTGGGAACAGGGGATTGGGGCCAAAAACATTCAGTACTTC.

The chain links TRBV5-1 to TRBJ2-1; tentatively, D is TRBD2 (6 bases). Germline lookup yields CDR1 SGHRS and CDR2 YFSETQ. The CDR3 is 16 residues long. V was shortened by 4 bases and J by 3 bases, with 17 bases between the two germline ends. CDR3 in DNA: TGCGCCAGCAGCCCGACCGCGGTGCGGGGCTACAATGAGCAGTTCTTC. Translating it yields CASSPTAVRGYNEQFF.

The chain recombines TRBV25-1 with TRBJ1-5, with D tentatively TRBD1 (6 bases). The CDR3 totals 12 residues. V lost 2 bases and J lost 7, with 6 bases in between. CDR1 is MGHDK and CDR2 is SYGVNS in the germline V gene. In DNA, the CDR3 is TGTGCCAGCAGTGAAGGGGGCCAGCCCCAGCATTTT. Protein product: CASSEGGQPQHF. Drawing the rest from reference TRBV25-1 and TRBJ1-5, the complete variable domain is EADIYQTPRYLVIGTGKKITLECSQTMGHDKMYWYQQDPGMELHLIHYSYGVNSTEKGDLSSESTVSRIRTEHFPLTLESARPSHTSQYLCASSEGGQPQHFGDGTRLSIL.

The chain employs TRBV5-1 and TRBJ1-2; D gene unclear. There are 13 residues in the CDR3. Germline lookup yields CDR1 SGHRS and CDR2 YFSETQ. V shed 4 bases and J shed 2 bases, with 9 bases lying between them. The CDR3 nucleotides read TGCGCCAGCAGCCAGACGGAGAACTATGGCTACACCTTC. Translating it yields CASSQTENYGYTF.

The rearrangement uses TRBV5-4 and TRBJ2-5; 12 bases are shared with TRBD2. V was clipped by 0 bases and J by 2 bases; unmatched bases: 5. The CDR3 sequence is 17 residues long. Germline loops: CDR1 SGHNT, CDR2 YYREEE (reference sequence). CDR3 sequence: CASSLGTSGGTQETQYF. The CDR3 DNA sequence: TGTGCCAGCAGCTTGGGTACTAGCGGGGGGACTCAAGAGACCCAGTACTTC. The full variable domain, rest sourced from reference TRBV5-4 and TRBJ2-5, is ETGVTQSPTHLIKTRGQQVTLRCSSQSGHNTVSWYQQALGQGPQFIFQYYREEENGRGNFPPRFSGLQFPNYSSELNVNALELDDSALYLCASSLGTSGGTQETQYFGPGTRLLVL.

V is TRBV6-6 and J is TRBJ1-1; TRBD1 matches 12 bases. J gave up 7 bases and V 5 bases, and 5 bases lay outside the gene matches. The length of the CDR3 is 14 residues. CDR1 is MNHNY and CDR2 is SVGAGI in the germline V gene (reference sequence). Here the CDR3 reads CASSRDRGRNEAFF. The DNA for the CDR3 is TGTGCCAGCAGTCGGGACAGGGGGCGAAATGAAGCTTTCTTT.

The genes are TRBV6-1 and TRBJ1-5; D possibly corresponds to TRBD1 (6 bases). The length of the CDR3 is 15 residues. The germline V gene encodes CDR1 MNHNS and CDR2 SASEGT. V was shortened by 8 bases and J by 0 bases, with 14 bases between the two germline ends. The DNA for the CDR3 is TGTGCCAGCTCCGACAGGCCTTATAGCAATCAGCCCCAGCATTTT. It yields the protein CASSDRPYSNQPQHF.

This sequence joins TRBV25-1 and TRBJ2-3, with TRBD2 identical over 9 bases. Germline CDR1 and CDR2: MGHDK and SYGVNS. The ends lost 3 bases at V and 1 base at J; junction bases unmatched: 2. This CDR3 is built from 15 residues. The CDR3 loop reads CASSDWTSGTDTQYF. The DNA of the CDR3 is TGTGCCAGCAGTGATTGGACTAGCGGCACAGATACGCAGTATTTT.

CDR3 nucleotides: TGTGCCATCAGTGGGGGGACAGGGCGTGTGAACACTGAAGCTTTCTTT. It encodes CAISGGTGRVNTEAFF. J is TRBJ1-1 and V is TRBV10-3; 9 bases align to TRBD1. V lost 4 bases, J lost 0 bases, and 6 bases stayed unmatched. This CDR3 contains 16 residues. CDR1 and CDR2 from the germline V gene are ENHRY and SYGVKD.

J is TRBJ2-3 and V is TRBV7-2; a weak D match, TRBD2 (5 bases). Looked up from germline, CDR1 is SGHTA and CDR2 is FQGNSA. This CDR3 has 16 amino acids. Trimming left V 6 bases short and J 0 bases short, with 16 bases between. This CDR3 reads CASSLYRAASTDTQYF. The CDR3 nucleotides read TGTGCCAGCAGTTTGTACCGAGCGGCTAGCACAGATACGCAGTATTTT.

The CDR3 region is CSVGTGYPYEQYF. As DNA, the CDR3 is TGCAGCGTTGGAACAGGGTACCCCTACGAGCAGTACTTC. The rearrangement uses TRBV29-1 and TRBJ2-7, with D possibly matching TRBD1 (6 bases). Germline CDR1 SQVTM, CDR2 ANQGSEA. This CDR3 is built from 13 residues. The V end lost 4 bases, the J end lost 2 bases, and 12 bases lay between the germline ends.

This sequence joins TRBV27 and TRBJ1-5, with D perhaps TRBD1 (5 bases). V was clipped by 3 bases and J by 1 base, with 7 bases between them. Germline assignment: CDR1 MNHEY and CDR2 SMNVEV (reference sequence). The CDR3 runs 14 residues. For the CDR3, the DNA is TGTGCCAGCAGTTTGGGGGGAAGCAATCAGCCCCAGCATTTT. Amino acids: CASSLGGSNQPQHF.

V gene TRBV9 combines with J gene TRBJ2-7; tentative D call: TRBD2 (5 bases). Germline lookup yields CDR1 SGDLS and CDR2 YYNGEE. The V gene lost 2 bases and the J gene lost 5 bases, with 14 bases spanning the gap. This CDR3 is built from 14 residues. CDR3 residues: CASSVAPGVHEQYF. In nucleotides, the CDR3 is TGTGCCAGCAGCGTGGCCCCCGGGGTACACGAGCAGTACTTC.

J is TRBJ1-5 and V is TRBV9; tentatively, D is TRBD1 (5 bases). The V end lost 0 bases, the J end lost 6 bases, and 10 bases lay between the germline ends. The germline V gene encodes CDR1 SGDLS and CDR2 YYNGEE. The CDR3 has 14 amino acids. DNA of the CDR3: TGTGCCAGCAGCGTAGGTCCAGGGCTTCAGCCCCAGCATTTT. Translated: CASSVGPGLQPQHF. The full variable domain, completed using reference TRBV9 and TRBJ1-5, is DSGVTQTPKHLITATGQRVTLRCSPRSGDLSVYWYQQSLDQGLQFLIQYYNGEERAKGNILERFSAQQFPDLHSELNLSSLELGDSALYFCASSVGPGLQPQHFGDGTRLSIL.

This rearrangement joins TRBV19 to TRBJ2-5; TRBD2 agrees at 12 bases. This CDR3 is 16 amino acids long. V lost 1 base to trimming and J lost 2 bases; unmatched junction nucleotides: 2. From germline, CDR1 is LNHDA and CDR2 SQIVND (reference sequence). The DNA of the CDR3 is TGTGCCAGTAGTATAGCCGGGACTAGCGGGCAAGAGACCCAGTACTTC. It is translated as CASSIAGTSGQETQYF.

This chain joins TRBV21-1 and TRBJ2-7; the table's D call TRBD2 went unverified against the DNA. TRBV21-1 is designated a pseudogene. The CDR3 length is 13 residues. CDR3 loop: CASSAGGPYEQYF. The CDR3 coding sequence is TGTGCCAGCTCAGCGGGGGGGCCCTACGAGCAGTACTTC.

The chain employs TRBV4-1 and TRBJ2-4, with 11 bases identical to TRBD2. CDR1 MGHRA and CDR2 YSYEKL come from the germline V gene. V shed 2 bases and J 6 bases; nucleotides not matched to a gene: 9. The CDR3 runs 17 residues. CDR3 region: CASSQPGTSGSRNIQYF. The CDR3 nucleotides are TGCGCCAGCAGCCAACCCGGAACTAGCGGGAGTAGAAACATTCAGTACTTC.

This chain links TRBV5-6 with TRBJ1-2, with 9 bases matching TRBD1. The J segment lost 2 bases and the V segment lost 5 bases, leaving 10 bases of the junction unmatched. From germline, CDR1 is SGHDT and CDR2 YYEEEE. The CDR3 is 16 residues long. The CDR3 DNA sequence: TGTGCCAGCAGAAGAGCCGGGACAGGGACAAACTATGGCTACACCTTC. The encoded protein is CASRRAGTGTNYGYTF.